Presented here are 4 T cell receptor beta chains from one specimen sequenced in a study of blood T cells in healthy people across ages (dated by TCRdb to 2015 to 2017). The library was obtained by 5' RACE. TCRdb lists the instrument as Illumina HiSeq 2500. A second PCR of about 7 to 12 cycles was performed with a sample-barcoded 5' primer and a J-beta primer mix. The raw public reads went through TCRdb reprocessing: fastp at Q25, MiXCR clone calling, in-frame beta chains kept. Each CDR3 protein appears once, grouped with its most common genes and DNA. The sample profile shows about 1.4 million distinct CDR3 sequences; approximately 59% of them were found once. 6.5% to 8.5% of the sample is held by the ten biggest clonotypes. The sequencing sample was made of blood. These receptors were collected from a man aged 18 to 35 in good health.

The V and J genes are TRBV4-1 and TRBJ2-7, with 7 bases that match TRBD1. The J call may be faulty, since TRBJ2-4 better matches the DNA end. CDR1 MGHRA and CDR2 YSYEKL come from the germline V gene. The CDR3 has 14 residues. The CDR3 loop reads CASSQPTGRHIQYF. The CDR3 bases are TGCGCCAGCAGCCAACCGACAGGGCGGCACATTCAGTACTTC.

The chain recombines TRBV10-3 with TRBJ2-5, with TRBD1 matching over 10 bases. CDR3 length equals 15 residues. After removal of 10 bases from V and 0 bases from J, the junction contained 8 bases not matched to a gene. Germline V CDR1 and CDR2: ENHRY, SYGVKD. Here the CDR3 DNA reads TGTGCCACAGCCCCGGGACAGGGGTACCAAGAGACCCAGTACTTC. Encoded protein: CATAPGQGYQETQYF.

This chain joins TRBV7-2 and TRBJ2-7; D remains unclear. The germline CDR1 and CDR2 sequences are SGHTA and FQGNSA. V was clipped by 6 bases and J by 1 base, with 19 bases between them. CDR3 length: 16 amino acids. Here the CDR3 DNA reads TGTGCCAGCAGTTTCGGTCGCCCGGACGGATCCTACGAGCAGTACTTC. Translation gives CASSFGRPDGSYEQYF.

This clonotype was detected once. The gene calls are TRBV6-4 and TRBJ1-2; D is perhaps TRBD1 (5 bases). Germline values: CDR1 MRHNA, CDR2 SNTAGT. The ends were cut back, 2 bases at V and 4 bases at J, with 8 bases in the middle. The CDR3 consists of 13 residues. The CDR3 DNA sequence: TGTGCCAGCAGTGACGCCGACAGCTATGGCTACACCTTC. Its translation is CASSDADSYGYTF.